The source of this T cell receptor (beta chain) is a study of identical twins. Study conclusions and caveats: Cord blood beta clonotypes present at high abundance carried fewer insertions; no such pattern appeared in memory repertoires. The same donors were not followed; conclusions instead depended on cross-sectional statistical analysis.

This clonotype was recorded a few times. The antigen is unknown. TCRdb re-analysed the 5' RACE reads in MiXCR, keeping a single row per CDR3 protein. The sample lists approximately 700,000 distinct CDR3 sequences; 18% were seen once. The ends lost 3 bases at V and 8 bases at J; junction bases unmatched: 9. Germline CDR1 and CDR2: SEHNR and FQNEAQ (reference sequence). The CDR3 loop spans 16 amino acids. These sequences were also reported in another study, on T cells expressing NK-cell markers.

Sequenced: PBMCs. This sequence joins TRBV7-9 and TRBJ1-4; 10 positions agree with TRBD1. This clonotype was sampled from a woman younger than 30 in good health. The CDR3 protein is CASSLEIGTGVEKLFF. The CDR3 DNA sequence: TGTGCCAGCAGCTTGGAGATAGGGACAGGGGTCGAAAAACTGTTTTTT.